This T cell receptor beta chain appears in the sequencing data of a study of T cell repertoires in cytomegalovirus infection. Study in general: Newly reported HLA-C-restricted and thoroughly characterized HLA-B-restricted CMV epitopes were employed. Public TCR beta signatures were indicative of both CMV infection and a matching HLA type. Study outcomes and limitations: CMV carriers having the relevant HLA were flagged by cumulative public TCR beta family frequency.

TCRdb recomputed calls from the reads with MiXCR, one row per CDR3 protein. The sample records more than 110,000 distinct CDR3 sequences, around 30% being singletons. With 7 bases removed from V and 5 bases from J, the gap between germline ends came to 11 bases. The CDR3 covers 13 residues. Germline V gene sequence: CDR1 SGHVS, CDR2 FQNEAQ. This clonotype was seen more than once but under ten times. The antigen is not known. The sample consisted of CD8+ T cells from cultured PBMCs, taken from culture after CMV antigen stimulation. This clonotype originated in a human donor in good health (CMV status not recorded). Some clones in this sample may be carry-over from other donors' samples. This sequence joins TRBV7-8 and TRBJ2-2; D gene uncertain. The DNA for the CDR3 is TGTGCCAGCACATCCAGCGTGACCGGGGAGCTGTTTTTT. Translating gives CASTSSVTGELFF.